Following are 26 T cell receptor beta chains from one sample sequenced in a study of shared clonotypes between healthy human individuals. Libraries were prepared by immunoSEQ multiplex PCR; TCRdb keeps only in-frame clonotypes and omits some of them. The table includes 650,000 to 700,000 clones, 90% detected once. The sample comprised memory CD8+ T cells from PBMCs. As to subset: CD45RO+ cells pooled with CCR7-negative TemRA cells. Receptor source: a man aged 18 to 30 in good health. Some clones in this sample may be carry-over from other donors' samples.

This clone was found once. The chain's CDR3 is CASSEPVPAEAFF. The CDR3 coding sequence is TGTGCCAGCAGTGAACCCGTGCCCGCTGAAGCTTTCTTT. J is TRBJ1-1 and V is TRBV6-1; no reliable D call. The CDR3 has 13 residues. The V end was cut by 2 bases, the J end by 6 bases, with 10 bases between. Per germline, CDR1 MNHNS and CDR2 SASEGT.

The chain has TRBV6-5 and TRBJ2-3, with D hard to call. V lost 6 bases, J lost 5 bases, and 9 bases lay in between. Germline CDR1 is MNHEY and CDR2 is SVGAGI. The CDR3 consists of 12 residues. CDR3 sequence (DNA): TGTGCCAGCAGAGACATCGGAGATACGCAGTATTTT. The encoded protein is CASRDIGDTQYF.

The chain is built from TRBV7-8 and TRBJ1-2; possibly TRBD1 for D (5 bases). V was clipped by 4 bases and J by 8 bases, with 14 bases between them. CDR1 and CDR2 (germline): SGHVS, FQNEAQ. The CDR3 has 13 amino acids. CDR3 region: CASSSLREPGYTF. CDR3 DNA sequence: TGTGCCAGCAGCTCACTCAGGGAACCCGGCTACACCTTC. The full variable domain, with the rest looked up from reference TRBV7-8 and TRBJ1-2, is GAGVSQSPRYKVAKRGQDVALRCDPISGHVSLFWYQQALGQGPEFLTYFQNEAQLDKSGLPSDRFFAERPEGSVSTLKIQRTQQEDSAVYLCASSSLREPGYTFGSGTRLTVV.

The chain joins TRBV28 to TRBJ2-1, with 10 bases fitting TRBD2. The V and J ends lost 5 bases and 4 bases, in that order; junction bases with no gene match: 11. Looked up from germline, CDR1 is MDHEN and CDR2 is SYDVKM. The CDR3 extends over 17 amino acids. CDR3 sequence reads: CASSPFPKREGYNEQFF. CDR3 DNA: TGTGCCAGCAGTCCATTTCCTAAGCGGGAGGGTTACAATGAGCAGTTCTTC.

This chain links TRBV5-3 with TRBJ1-4, with D possibly being TRBD1 (6 bases). Being an ORF, TRBV5-3 has a function that is uncertain. The CDR3 loop spans 16 amino acids. V lost 0 bases to trimming and J lost 7 bases, with 16 bases between them. The CDR3: CARSLAPTGNGEKLFF. Written as DNA, the CDR3 is TGTGCCAGAAGCTTGGCTCCAACAGGGAACGGTGAAAAACTGTTTTTT.

As for this clone: Other nucleotide sequences from this sample produce the same CDR3. The V call is TRBV27, the J call TRBJ1-1; no clear D gene. Germline V gene data show CDR1 as MNHEY and CDR2 as SMNVEV (reference sequence). V lost 2 bases and J lost 3, with 7 bases in between. The CDR3 has 13 residues. The CDR3 loop is CASSLVRDTEAFF. In nucleotides, the CDR3 is TGTGCCAGCAGTTTAGTGAGGGACACTGAAGCTTTCTTT.

V gene TRBV28 combines with J gene TRBJ2-3, with 16 positions matching TRBD2. V shed 5 bases, J shed 2 bases, and the junction held 7 bases outside the gene matches. The CDR3 sequence is 18 residues long. Germline assignment: CDR1 MDHEN and CDR2 SYDVKM. The CDR3 region is CASSPGLAGGFLTDTQYF. DNA of the CDR3: TGTGCCAGCAGTCCGGGACTAGCGGGAGGGTTCCTCACAGATACGCAGTATTTT.

The chain combines TRBV30 with TRBJ2-7, with 8 bases identical to TRBD1. Trimming at V came to 3 bases and at J to 3 bases, leaving 4 bases not matched to a gene. The CDR3 runs to 13 residues. CDR1 is GTSNPN and CDR2 is SVGIG in the germline V gene (reference sequence). The CDR3 region has the DNA TGTGCCTGGAGCGCAGGACAGGGCTACGAGCAGTACTTC. It specifies CAWSAGQGYEQYF.

Only a few counts were recorded for this clone. This specimen includes other DNA sequences encoding the same CDR3. This chain joins TRBV27 and TRBJ2-3; D is possibly TRBD1 (6 bases). The CDR3 has 14 residues. Germline loops: CDR1 MNHEY, CDR2 SMNVEV (reference sequence). Trimming shortened V by 8 bases and J by 3 bases, and 15 bases separated the two germline ends. CDR3 in DNA: TGTGCCAGCTCAAGGGGGACAAAGACAGATACGCAGTATTTT. Its translation is CASSRGTKTDTQYF.

The rearrangement joins TRBV27 to TRBJ2-7, with D perhaps matching TRBD1 or TRBD2 (6 bases each). Per germline, CDR1 MNHEY and CDR2 SMNVEV (reference sequence). This CDR3 spans 15 amino acids. V lost 5 bases and J lost 3, with 17 bases in between. In nucleotides, the CDR3 is TGTGCCAGCAGTCCCTTGAAGGGGGGTCTCTACGAGCAGTACTTC. This translates into CASSPLKGGLYEQYF.

The chain has TRBV7-9 and TRBJ2-1; D is perhaps TRBD1 or TRBD2 (5 bases each). This CDR3 contains 17 residues. Germline values: CDR1 SEHNR, CDR2 FQNEAQ (reference sequence). The V and J ends lost 5 bases and 1 base respectively, with 18 bases between them. CDR3 DNA: TGTGCCAGCAGCCCTCCCGTACGGGGCTTGTCCTACAATGAGCAGTTCTTC. Translation: CASSPPVRGLSYNEQFF.

This clone was counted ten times or more. This CDR3 reads CASSEGGNNYGYTF. The CDR3 nucleotides are TGTGCCAGCAGCGAGGGGGGAAACAACTATGGCTACACCTTC. The rearrangement links TRBV9 to TRBJ1-2; possibly TRBD1 for D (6 bases). Trimming removed 3 bases at V and 2 bases at J, with 11 bases between. CDR1 and CDR2 (germline): SGDLS, YYNGEE. The CDR3 covers 14 residues.

The V gene is TRBV6-1, the J gene TRBJ2-7; D uncertain. This CDR3 is built from 14 residues. The V and J ends lost 4 bases and 0 bases respectively, with 10 bases between them. Germline V lookup: CDR1 MNHNS, CDR2 SASEGT. CDR3 protein: CASSAWSVSYEQYF. In nucleotides, the CDR3 is TGTGCCAGCAGTGCATGGTCGGTCTCCTACGAGCAGTACTTC.

This clone was seen more than once but under ten times. This chain connects TRBV18 to TRBJ1-2; no reliable D call. Germline CDR1 reads KGHSH; CDR2 reads LQKENI. V lost 3 bases to trimming and J lost 5 bases, with 10 bases between them. The CDR3 length is 13 residues. The CDR3 is CASSPSDPYGYTF. CDR3 coding DNA: TGTGCCAGCTCACCGTCCGACCCATATGGCTACACCTTC.

This chain links TRBV5-1 with TRBJ2-3; TRBD2 matches 8 bases. Germline V gene sequence: CDR1 SGHRS, CDR2 YFSETQ. The length of the CDR3 is 17 residues. J lost 3 bases, V lost 4 bases, and 13 bases had no gene match. The CDR3 DNA reads TGCGCCAGCAGCCTTAACCCCCGGGGGGGAGGGACAGATACGCAGTATTTT. This encodes CASSLNPRGGGTDTQYF.

The chain couples TRBV29-1 to TRBJ2-1; D not resolved. The CDR3 consists of 14 residues. CDR1 and CDR2 (germline): SQVTM, ANQGSEA. Trimming pared 6 bases from V and 0 bases from J, leaving 12 bases between. CDR3 sequence reads: CSVTVPLSYNEQFF. In nucleotides, the CDR3 is TGCAGCGTGACGGTCCCCCTCTCCTACAATGAGCAGTTCTTC.

This chain connects TRBV7-2 to TRBJ1-1; D is uncertain. With 4 bases removed from V and 1 base from J, the gap between germline ends came to 13 bases. This CDR3 is 15 amino acids long. Looked up from germline, CDR1 is SGHTA and CDR2 is FQGNSA. The CDR3 DNA sequence: TGTGCCAGCAGCTATTGGACTTATACGAACACTGAAGCTTTCTTT. Translated: CASSYWTYTNTEAFF.

V is TRBV7-9 and J is TRBJ2-2; D is perhaps TRBD2 (6 bases). The V and J ends lost 1 base and 1 base respectively, with 10 bases between them. The CDR3 sequence is 16 residues long. The germline V gene encodes CDR1 SEHNR and CDR2 FQNEAQ (reference sequence). The CDR3 DNA sequence: TGTGCCAGCAGCTTAGGGGTTAGCGGGAACACCGGGGAGCTGTTTTTT. Amino acid sequence: CASSLGVSGNTGELFF.

The genes are TRBV28 and TRBJ2-7; no firm D call. V lost 3 bases, J lost 2 bases, and 14 bases lay in between. From germline, CDR1 is MDHEN and CDR2 SYDVKM. This CDR3 is built from 15 residues. The CDR3 spells CASSFLPRYTYEQYF. CDR3 bases: TGTGCCAGCAGTTTCCTACCTAGATATACCTACGAGCAGTACTTC.

The chain is built from TRBV28 and TRBJ2-2; TRBD1 agrees at 7 bases. Germline assignment: CDR1 MDHEN and CDR2 SYDVKM. V gave up 5 bases and J gave up 1 base; unmatched junction bases: 1. CDR3 length equals 14 residues. The CDR3 DNA is TGTGCCAGCAGTCGGACAGGGAACACCGGGGAGCTGTTTTTT. Residues: CASSRTGNTGELFF.

The chain has TRBV27 and TRBJ1-5, with D unresolved. Germline loops: CDR1 MNHEY, CDR2 SMNVEV (reference sequence). The CDR3 loop spans 14 amino acids. The germline V and J ends were trimmed by 2 bases and 0 bases, with 5 bases remaining between them. The CDR3 loop reads CASSLLSSNQPQHF. The CDR3 coding sequence is TGTGCCAGCAGTTTACTGTCTAGCAATCAGCCCCAGCATTTT.

The rearrangement links TRBV19 to TRBJ1-5, with D tentatively TRBD1 (5 bases). The CDR3 contains 16 residues. Trimming took 4 bases from V and 5 from J, leaving 18 bases between them. Germline-derived CDR1 and CDR2 are LNHDA and SQIVND (reference sequence). Here the CDR3 reads CASSTTIPGGDQPQHF. The CDR3 region has the DNA TGTGCCAGTAGTACCACAATACCTGGGGGAGATCAGCCCCAGCATTTT.

This clone was detected only once. The chain is built from TRBV27 and TRBJ2-5, with D possibly being TRBD2 (5 bases). The CDR3 is made up of 14 amino acids. CDR1 and CDR2 from the germline V gene are MNHEY and SMNVEV (reference sequence). V lost 1 base and J 5 bases, leaving 11 bases between the germline ends. The CDR3 bases are TGTGCCAGCAGTTTATATGTGGGAGTGGAGACCCAGTACTTC. Its translation: CASSLYVGVETQYF.

The CDR3 is CASSEESLGSYEQYF. CDR3 sequence (DNA): TGTGCCAGCAGTGAAGAGAGTTTGGGCTCCTACGAGCAGTACTTC. The chain joins TRBV6-1 to TRBJ2-7; no firm D call. The V and J ends lost 1 base and 0 bases respectively, with 10 bases between them. Germline V gene sequence: CDR1 MNHNS, CDR2 SASEGT. This CDR3 comprises 15 residues.

The J gene is TRBJ2-2, the V gene TRBV13, with 13 bases lining up with TRBD2. J lost 6 bases, V lost 6 bases, and 7 bases had no gene match. Germline V CDR1 and CDR2: PRHDT, FYEKMQ (reference sequence). The CDR3 contains 16 residues. The CDR3 DNA reads TGTGCCAGCAGTCCCCAGACTAGCGGGAGGCCCGGGGAGCTGTTTTTT. It yields the protein CASSPQTSGRPGELFF. The complete variable domain, with remaining parts taken from reference TRBV13 and TRBJ2-2, reads AAGVIQSPRHLIKEKRETATLKCYPIPRHDTVYWYQQGPGQDPQFLISFYEKMQSDKGSIPDRFSAQQFSDYHSELNMSSLELGDSALYFCASSPQTSGRPGELFFGEGSRLTVL.

The chain couples TRBV7-8 to TRBJ2-3, with 14 bases aligning to TRBD2. J gave up 7 bases and V 5 bases, and 14 bases lay outside the gene matches. This CDR3 is built from 18 residues. Looked up from germline, CDR1 is SGHVS and CDR2 is FQNEAQ. This chain's CDR3 is CASSPVGGTSGSANTQYF. The CDR3 DNA reads as TGTGCCAGCAGCCCCGTCGGGGGGACTAGCGGGAGTGCGAATACGCAGTATTTT.